This TCR beta chain was recorded in a study of blood T cell repertoires in COVID-19. In germline, CDR1 is MRHNA, CDR2 SNTAGT. Between the trimmed V and J ends, which lost 3 bases and 0 bases, there was a span of 15 bases. The CDR3 length is 17 residues. Some clones are missing from TCRdb's copy, which holds only in-frame ones; the method was immunoSEQ multiplex PCR. This table has fewer than 300,000 clones, roughly 84% appearing once. Material for sequencing was peripheral blood. The sequence came from a woman aged 18-29 years with acute or convalescent COVID-19. V is TRBV6-4 and J is TRBJ1-3, with D perhaps TRBD1 (6 bases). The CDR3 DNA is TGTGCCAGCAGTGATCGGGGGGCCCGCTACTCTGGAAACACCATATATTTT. It codes for CASSDRGARYSGNTIYF.